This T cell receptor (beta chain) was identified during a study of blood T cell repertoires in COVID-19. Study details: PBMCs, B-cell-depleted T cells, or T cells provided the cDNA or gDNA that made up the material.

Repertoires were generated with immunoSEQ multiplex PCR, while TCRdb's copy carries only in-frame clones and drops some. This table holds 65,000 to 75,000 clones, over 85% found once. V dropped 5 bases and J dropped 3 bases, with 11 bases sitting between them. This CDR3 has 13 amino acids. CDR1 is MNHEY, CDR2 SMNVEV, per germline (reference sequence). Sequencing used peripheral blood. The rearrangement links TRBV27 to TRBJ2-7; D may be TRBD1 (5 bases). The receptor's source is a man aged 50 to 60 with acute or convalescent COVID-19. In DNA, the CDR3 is TGTGCCAGCAGTGGAACAGGCCTCTACGAGCAGTACTTC. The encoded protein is CASSGTGLYEQYF.